Detailed here is one T cell receptor (beta chain). The sample originates from a study of sequential checkpoint blockade in melanoma. Repertoires were generated with immunoSEQ multiplex PCR, while TCRdb's copy carries only in-frame clones and drops some. This table has 11,000 to 15,000 clones, approximately 78% appearing once. Treatment specified: randomized to nivolumab then ipilimumab (arm A) or the reverse (arm B). There are 14 residues in the CDR3. Trimming took 6 bases from V and 5 from J; bases not matched to a gene: 9. Germline V gene data show CDR1 as SNHLY and CDR2 as FYNNEI. The source material was CD8+ T cells sorted from blood (inferred from file names), sampled from a patient given nivolumab and ipilimumab in sequence. V usage is TRBV2 and J usage is TRBJ2-5, with 7 bases fitting TRBD1. The TCR comes from a human donor with melanoma. The CDR3 sequence is CASSLGTVWETQYF. The CDR3 DNA reads as TGTGCCAGCAGCCTTGGGACAGTCTGGGAGACCCAGTACTTC.